One and the same sample provided the 25 T cell receptor beta chains below, sequenced in a study of T cells and Merkel cell carcinoma outcomes. Libraries were prepared by immunoSEQ multiplex PCR; TCRdb keeps only in-frame clonotypes and omits some of them. The data show roughly 16,000 clones, roughly 79% seen once. Sequencing was carried out using tumor tissue from Merkel cell carcinoma. The receptors here all came from a human donor with Merkel cell carcinoma.

Note on this clone: One end of the junction is discordant with germline, which a read error may explain. The chain recombines TRBV10-3 with TRBJ2-1, with D maybe TRBD2 (5 bases). Germline V gene data show CDR1 as ENHRY and CDR2 as SYGVKD. There are 14 residues in the CDR3. CDR3 residues: CAIGEGLSYNEQFF. The CDR3 coding sequence is TGTGCCATCGGTGAAGGACTCTCCTACAATGAGCAGTTCTTC.

The V and J genes are TRBV6-1 and TRBJ1-4; no clear D. The length of the CDR3 is 15 residues. V gave up 6 bases and J gave up 0 bases, with 11 bases separating them. From germline, CDR1 is MNHNS and CDR2 SASEGT. The CDR3 here is CASRRNPATNEKLFF. The DNA of the CDR3 is TGTGCCAGCAGACGAAACCCTGCAACTAATGAAAAACTGTTTTTT.

J is TRBJ2-6 and V is TRBV29-1, with 8 positions matching TRBD1. The germline V gene encodes CDR1 SQVTM and CDR2 ANQGSEA. This CDR3 contains 15 residues. Trimming at V came to 6 bases and at J to 2 bases, leaving 6 bases not matched to a gene. This chain's CDR3 is CSVGTGGTGANVLTF. Written as DNA, the CDR3 is TGCAGCGTCGGAACAGGGGGTACTGGGGCCAACGTCCTGACTTTC.

The chain employs TRBV13 and TRBJ1-1, with D perhaps TRBD1 (5 bases). V lost 2 bases and J lost 4, with 14 bases in between. Germline CDR1 reads PRHDT; CDR2 reads FYEKMQ (reference sequence). The CDR3 consists of 15 residues. The CDR3 sequence: CASSLQNGGSTEAFF. CDR3 nucleotide sequence: TGTGCCAGCAGCTTACAAAATGGGGGGTCCACTGAAGCTTTCTTT.

This clone has only a few counts. The chain carries TRBV6-5 and TRBJ1-2; 9 bases match TRBD1. Germline lookup yields CDR1 MNHEY and CDR2 SVGAGI. The trim removed 4 bases at V and 7 bases at J, leaving 10 bases unmatched. The CDR3 has 15 residues. The CDR3 region is CASSLGGQGVGGYTF. For the CDR3, the DNA is TGTGCCAGCAGTTTGGGGGGACAGGGTGTGGGTGGCTACACCTTC.

This rearrangement joins TRBV10-2 to TRBJ2-7; 10 nucleotides line up with TRBD1. The V gene end was trimmed by 8 bases and the J gene end by 3 bases; junction bases not matched to a gene: 4. Per the germline V gene, CDR1 is WSHSY and CDR2 is SAAADI. The CDR3 has 13 residues. CDR3 sequence: CASFGQGVYEQYF. For the CDR3, the DNA is TGCGCCAGCTTTGGACAGGGGGTCTACGAGCAGTACTTC.

The chain uses TRBV6-1 and TRBJ2-2; a possible D gene is TRBD1 (6 bases). Per germline, CDR1 MNHNS and CDR2 SASEGT. Between the trimmed V and J ends, which lost 7 bases and 6 bases, there was a span of 18 bases. The CDR3 runs to 15 residues. The DNA of the CDR3 is TGTGCCAGCACCCCTAGCAGGGGAGAGGCCGGGGAGCTGTTTTTT. Translating it yields CASTPSRGEAGELFF.

The chain is built from TRBV5-1 and TRBJ2-2; possibly TRBD1 for D (6 bases). The CDR3 loop spans 16 amino acids. The ends were cut back, 3 bases at V and 1 base at J, with 13 bases in the middle. The V gene's germline CDR1 is SGHRS and CDR2 YFSETQ. The CDR3 region has the DNA TGCGCCAGCAGCTCGGCCGGGACACTGAACACCGGGGAGCTGTTTTTT. Protein product: CASSSAGTLNTGELFF.

V and J are TRBV4-1 and TRBJ2-7; 7 positions agree with TRBD1. This CDR3 region has 15 residues. CDR1 MGHRA and CDR2 YSYEKL come from the germline V gene. V trimming: 8 bases; J trimming: 0 bases; junction bases outside the gene matches: 10. DNA of the CDR3: TGCGCCAGCTCCCCCGACAGGGACCTCTCCTACGAGCAGTACTTC. Protein: CASSPDRDLSYEQYF.

This clone was seen just once. The chain carries TRBV2 and TRBJ1-2; tentatively, D is TRBD1 (5 bases). Trimming shortened V by 7 bases and J by 5 bases, and 17 bases separated the two germline ends. CDR1 is SNHLY, CDR2 FYNNEI, per germline. The CDR3 sequence is 14 residues long. CDR3 DNA: TGTGCCAGCACCCGTACCACGGGGGGATATGGCTACACCTTC. Encoded protein: CASTRTTGGYGYTF. The complete variable domain, with remaining parts taken from reference TRBV2 and TRBJ1-2, reads EPEVTQTPSHQVTQMGQEVILRCVPISNHLYFYWYRQILGQKVEFLVSFYNNEISEKSEIFDDQFSVERPDGSNFTLKIRSTKLEDSAMYFCASTRTTGGYGYTFGSGTRLTVV.

The chain employs TRBV2 and TRBJ1-1; the D gene is possibly TRBD1 (6 bases). The CDR3 is made up of 12 amino acids. V lost 10 bases and J 2 bases, leaving 11 bases between the germline ends. Germline-derived CDR1 and CDR2 are SNHLY and FYNNEI. The CDR3 nucleotides are TGTGCCATCGACAGGCTCAACACTGAAGCTTTCTTT. This gives the protein CAIDRLNTEAFF.

The CDR3 coding sequence is TGTGCCAGCAGCCTCCAGGCTAGCGGGAGGGCACGGGAGCTGTTTTTT. Protein: CASSLQASGRARELFF. The chain links TRBV5-4 to TRBJ2-2, with 12 bases aligning to TRBD2. V shed 4 bases and J 9 bases; nucleotides not matched to a gene: 10. Germline values: CDR1 SGHNT, CDR2 YYREEE (reference sequence). The CDR3 has 16 amino acids.

The J gene is TRBJ2-3, the V gene TRBV7-9; D is undetermined. The V gene's germline CDR1 is SEHNR and CDR2 FQNEAQ (reference sequence). This CDR3 has 15 amino acids. Trimming took off 5 bases at V and 5 bases at J, with 17 bases between the two ends. The CDR3 DNA reads TGTGCCAGCAGCCGGACCCTCTCGGTAGGAGATACGCAGTATTTT. It encodes CASSRTLSVGDTQYF. Combining the CDR3 with reference TRBV7-9 and TRBJ2-3 gives the whole variable domain DTGVSQNPRHKITKRGQNVTFRCDPISEHNRLYWYRQTLGQGPEFLTYFQNEAQLEKSRLLSDRFSAERPKGSFSTLEIQRTEQGDSAMYLCASSRTLSVGDTQYFGPGTRLTVL.

The V and J genes are TRBV18 and TRBJ2-2; TRBD2 is a possible D gene (5 bases). Trimming cost V 4 bases and J 1 base, with 13 bases left between them. The CDR3 consists of 16 residues. The germline CDR1 and CDR2 sequences are KGHSH and LQKENI. This CDR3 is CASSRGGRRNTGELFF. CDR3 nucleotide sequence: TGTGCCAGCTCACGAGGAGGCCGCCGGAACACCGGGGAGCTGTTTTTT.

The rearrangement joins TRBV10-2 to TRBJ1-5; tentative D call: TRBD1 (5 bases). This CDR3 contains 13 residues. The V and J ends lost 9 bases and 0 bases respectively, with 9 bases between them. Germline assignment: CDR1 WSHSY and CDR2 SAAADI. The CDR3 sequence is CASGANSNQPQHF. CDR3 nucleotides: TGCGCCAGTGGGGCGAATAGCAATCAGCCCCAGCATTTT.

The chain employs TRBV4-2 and TRBJ2-3, with D unresolved. Germline assignment: CDR1 LGHNA and CDR2 YNFKEQ. CDR3 size: 16 residues. The V end lost 2 bases, the J end lost 6 bases, and 18 bases lay between the germline ends. CDR3 sequence: CASSQRVATQADTQYF. Here the CDR3 DNA reads TGTGCCAGCAGCCAACGTGTAGCAACCCAAGCGGATACGCAGTATTTT.

This sequence joins TRBV11-2 and TRBJ1-1, with 9 nucleotides matching TRBD1. There are 13 residues in the CDR3. The V gene's germline CDR1 is SGHAT and CDR2 FQNNGV. The V and J ends lost 6 bases and 5 bases, in that order; junction bases with no gene match: 4. CDR3 nucleotides: TGTGCCAGCAGGGGACAGGGTCGGACTGAAGCTTTCTTT. Protein product: CASRGQGRTEAFF.

The chain uses TRBV5-1 and TRBJ1-1, with D unclear. V lost 4 bases, J lost 1 base, and 11 bases lay in between. Germline CDR1 and CDR2: SGHRS and YFSETQ. This CDR3 comprises 14 residues. CDR3 nucleotides: TGCGCCAGCAGCCCCCCGACTGGGAACACTGAAGCTTTCTTT. Translated, it gives CASSPPTGNTEAFF.

The chain couples TRBV6-1 to TRBJ2-5; the D gene could be TRBD1 or TRBD2 (5 bases each). Germline V lookup: CDR1 MNHNS, CDR2 SASEGT. V was cut by 7 bases and J by 5 bases, with 17 bases left in between. The CDR3 loop spans 14 amino acids. CDR3 loop: CASTRDPLAETQYF. DNA of the CDR3: TGTGCCAGCACTAGGGACCCACTCGCGGAGACCCAGTACTTC.

This chain links TRBV30 with TRBJ2-2, with D perhaps TRBD1 (6 bases). The CDR3 is 15 amino acids. Between the trimmed V and J ends, which lost 3 bases and 5 bases, there was a span of 16 bases. CDR1 is GTSNPN and CDR2 is SVGIG in the germline V gene (reference sequence). The CDR3 is CAWRSGGVTTGELFF. CDR3 in DNA: TGTGCCTGGAGGTCTGGGGGCGTGACGACCGGGGAGCTGTTTTTT.

The chain employs TRBV7-3 and TRBJ2-1; 8 bases line up with TRBD2. V lost 4 bases and J lost 9; bases outside the gene matches: 5. Germline CDR1 and CDR2: SGHTA and FQGTGA. The CDR3 loop spans 13 amino acids. CDR3 region: CASSSGLVVEQFF. The CDR3 bases are TGTGCCAGCAGCTCGGGACTAGTGGTTGAGCAGTTCTTC.

This sequence joins TRBV19 and TRBJ2-2; a possible D gene is TRBD1 (5 bases). V shed 1 base and J shed 1 base, with 7 bases lying between them. The germline V gene has CDR1 LNHDA and CDR2 SQIVND (reference sequence). The CDR3 contains 15 residues. The CDR3 nucleotides are TGTGCCAGTAGTATAGGGGGCCTGAACACCGGGGAGCTGTTTTTT. This encodes CASSIGGLNTGELFF. The full variable domain, with the rest looked up from reference TRBV19 and TRBJ2-2, is DGGITQSPKYLFRKEGQNVTLSCEQNLNHDAMYWYRQDPGQGLRLIYYSQIVNDFQKGDIAEGYSVSREKKESFPLTVTSAQKNPTAFYLCASSIGGLNTGELFFGEGSRLTVL.

CDR3 amino acids: CAWSHSIEAFF. The CDR3, as DNA: TGTGCCTGGAGTCACTCGATCGAAGCTTTCTTT. The chain recombines TRBV30 with TRBJ1-1; D remains ambiguous. Trimming left V 2 bases short and J 8 bases short, with 9 bases between. Germline CDR1 and CDR2: GTSNPN and SVGIG (reference sequence). CDR3 length equals 11 residues.

The CDR3 here is CAISEKRTGGSDTQYF. The CDR3 coding sequence is TGTGCCATCAGTGAGAAGCGGACAGGGGGCTCAGATACGCAGTATTTT. The chain carries TRBV10-3 and TRBJ2-3; TRBD1 matches 11 bases. Germline-derived CDR1 and CDR2 are ENHRY and SYGVKD. Germline trimming cut 2 bases from V and 4 bases from J; bases unmatched to any gene: 5. The CDR3 is 16 residues long.

The chain uses TRBV28 and TRBJ1-2; 8 nucleotides line up with TRBD1. This CDR3 is 17 amino acids long. V lost 4 bases, J lost 2 bases, and 12 bases stayed unmatched. Looked up from germline, CDR1 is MDHEN and CDR2 is SYDVKM. CDR3 DNA sequence: TGTGCCAGCAGTTACAAATACCGGGACAGGTCGAACTATGGCTACACCTTC. Protein: CASSYKYRDRSNYGYTF.